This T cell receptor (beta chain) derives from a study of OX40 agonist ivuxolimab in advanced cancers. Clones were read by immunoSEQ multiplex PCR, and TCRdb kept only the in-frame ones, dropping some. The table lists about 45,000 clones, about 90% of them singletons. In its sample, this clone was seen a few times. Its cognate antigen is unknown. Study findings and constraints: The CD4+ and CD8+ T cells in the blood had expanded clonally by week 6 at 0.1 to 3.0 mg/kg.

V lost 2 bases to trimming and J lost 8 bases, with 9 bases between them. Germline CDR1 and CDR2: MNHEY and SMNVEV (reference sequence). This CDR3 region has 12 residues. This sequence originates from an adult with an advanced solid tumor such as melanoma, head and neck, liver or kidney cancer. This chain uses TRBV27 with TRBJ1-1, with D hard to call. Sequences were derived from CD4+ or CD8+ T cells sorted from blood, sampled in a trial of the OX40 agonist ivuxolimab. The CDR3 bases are TGTGCCAGCAGTTTACTCGGCAGGGAAGCTTTCTTT. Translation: CASSLLGREAFF.